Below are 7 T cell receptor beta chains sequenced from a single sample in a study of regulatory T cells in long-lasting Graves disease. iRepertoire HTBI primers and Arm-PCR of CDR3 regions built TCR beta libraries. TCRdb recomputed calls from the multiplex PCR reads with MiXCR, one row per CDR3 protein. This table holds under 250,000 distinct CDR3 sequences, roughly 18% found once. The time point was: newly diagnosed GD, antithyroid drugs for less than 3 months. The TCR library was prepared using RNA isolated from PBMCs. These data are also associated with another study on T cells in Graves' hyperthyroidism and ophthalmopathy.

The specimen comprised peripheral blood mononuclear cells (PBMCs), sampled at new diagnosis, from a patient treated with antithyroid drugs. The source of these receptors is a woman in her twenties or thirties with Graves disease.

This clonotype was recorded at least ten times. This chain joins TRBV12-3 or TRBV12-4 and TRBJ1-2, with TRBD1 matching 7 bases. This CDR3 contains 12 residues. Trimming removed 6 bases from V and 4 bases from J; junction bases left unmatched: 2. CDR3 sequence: CASRTGSYGYTF. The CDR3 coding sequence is TGTGCCAGCAGGACAGGGTCCTATGGCTACACCTTC.

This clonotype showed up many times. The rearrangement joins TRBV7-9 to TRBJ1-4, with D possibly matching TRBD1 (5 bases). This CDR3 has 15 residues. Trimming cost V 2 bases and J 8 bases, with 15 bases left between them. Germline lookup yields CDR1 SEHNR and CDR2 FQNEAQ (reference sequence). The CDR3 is CASSLTVGGVEKLFF. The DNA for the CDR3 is TGTGCCAGCAGCTTAACCGTCGGGGGGGTCGAAAAACTGTTTTTT.

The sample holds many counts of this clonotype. CDR3: CASSVQGAYEQYF. CDR3 bases: TGTGCCAGCAGTGTTCAGGGGGCCTACGAGCAGTACTTC. The rearrangement joins TRBV25-1 to TRBJ2-7; 7 positions match TRBD1. V shed 4 bases, J shed 2 bases, and the junction held 2 bases outside the gene matches. In germline, CDR1 is MGHDK, CDR2 SYGVNS. The CDR3 extends over 13 amino acids.

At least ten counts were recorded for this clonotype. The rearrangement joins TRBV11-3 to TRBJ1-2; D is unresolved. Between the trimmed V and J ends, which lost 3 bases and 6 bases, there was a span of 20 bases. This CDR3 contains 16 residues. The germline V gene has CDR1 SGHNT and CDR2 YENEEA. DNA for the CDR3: TGTGCCAGCAGCTTTTCTACCATCACCTTTGCCGATGGCTACACCTTC. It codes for CASSFSTITFADGYTF.

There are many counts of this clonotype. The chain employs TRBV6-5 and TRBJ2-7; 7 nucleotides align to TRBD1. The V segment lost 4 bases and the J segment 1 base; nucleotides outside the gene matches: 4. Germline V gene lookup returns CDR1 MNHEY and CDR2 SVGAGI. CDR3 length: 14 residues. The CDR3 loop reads CASSSPGQSYEQYF. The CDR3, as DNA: TGTGCCAGCAGTTCCCCGGGACAGTCCTACGAGCAGTACTTC.

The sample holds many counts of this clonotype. The CDR3 sequence: CASSVTGGGTEAFF. DNA for the CDR3: TGCGCCAGCAGCGTAACAGGGGGAGGCACTGAAGCTTTCTTT. The rearrangement uses TRBV5-1 and TRBJ1-1, with 8 bases lining up with TRBD1. The CDR3 sequence is 14 residues long. Germline V gene sequence: CDR1 SGHRS, CDR2 YFSETQ. V trimming: 4 bases; J trimming: 4 bases; junction bases outside the gene matches: 6.

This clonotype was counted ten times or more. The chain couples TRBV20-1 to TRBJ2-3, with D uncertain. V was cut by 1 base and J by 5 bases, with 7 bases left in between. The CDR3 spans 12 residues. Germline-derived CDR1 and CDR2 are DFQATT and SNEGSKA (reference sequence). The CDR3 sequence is CSARAHLDTQYF. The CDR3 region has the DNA TGCAGTGCTAGAGCCCACTTAGATACGCAGTATTTT.